The 24 T cell receptor beta chains reported below all come from one sample, sequenced in a study of cytomegalovirus exposure and HLA in healthy donors. Amplification used 60 Vbeta primers and 13 Jbeta primers. TCRdb's copy holds only in-frame clones and misses some; the assay was immunoSEQ multiplex PCR. The sample lists fewer than 100,000 clones; roughly 76% were seen once. The specimen was PBMCs. These receptors all come from a female donor in good health and CMV-seronegative.

The chain links TRBV29-1 to TRBJ2-2, with 8 bases aligning to TRBD1. This CDR3 has 15 residues. Germline V gene data show CDR1 as SQVTM and CDR2 as ANQGSEA. The trim removed 6 bases at V and 3 bases at J, leaving 9 bases unmatched. The DNA for the CDR3 is TGCAGCGTGATGATGGACAGGGTCCACACCGGGGAGCTGTTTTTT. Residues: CSVMMDRVHTGELFF.

V is TRBV5-1 and J is TRBJ1-1; D is unclear. The germline V gene has CDR1 SGHRS and CDR2 YFSETQ. The V end lost 0 bases, the J end lost 1 base, and 7 bases lay between the germline ends. There are 14 residues in the CDR3. The CDR3 sequence: CASSLGHTNTEAFF. The CDR3 region has the DNA TGCGCCAGCAGCTTGGGACACACGAACACTGAAGCTTTCTTT.

This chain connects TRBV30 to TRBJ2-7, with D possibly TRBD1 on 5 matching bases. Trimming removed 2 bases at V and 2 bases at J, with 22 bases between. The CDR3 runs to 17 residues. The germline CDR1 and CDR2 sequences are GTSNPN and SVGIG (reference sequence). The chain's CDR3 is CAWSFLGQTPLTYEQYF. The CDR3 nucleotides read TGTGCCTGGAGTTTTCTGGGGCAGACCCCGTTGACCTACGAGCAGTACTTC.

The chain employs TRBV19 and TRBJ2-7, with TRBD2 matching 8 bases. The CDR3 consists of 15 residues. With 5 bases clipped from V and 3 bases from J, the junction kept 9 bases outside the gene matches. In germline, CDR1 is LNHDA, CDR2 SQIVND (reference sequence). Here the CDR3 reads CASSPGAGAFYEQYF. CDR3 DNA sequence: TGTGCCAGTAGTCCGGGAGCGGGGGCCTTCTACGAGCAGTACTTC.

This chain links TRBV7-9 with TRBJ1-2; D gene unclear. Germline loops: CDR1 SEHNR, CDR2 FQNEAQ (reference sequence). This CDR3 comprises 11 residues. With 4 bases removed from V and 7 bases from J, the gap between germline ends came to 7 bases. In DNA form, the CDR3 reads TGTGCCAGCAGCTCCCATTTTGGCTACACCTTC. Amino acids: CASSSHFGYTF.

The chain has TRBV6-5 and TRBJ1-4; D gene unclear. Between the trimmed V and J ends, which lost 2 bases and 6 bases, there was a span of 10 bases. The germline V gene encodes CDR1 MNHEY and CDR2 SVGAGI. This CDR3 comprises 14 residues. In DNA form, the CDR3 reads TGTGCCAGCAGTTACGGGCCCGGGGATGAAAAACTGTTTTTT. Amino acids: CASSYGPGDEKLFF.

Here the CDR3 reads CASSPTGRYNEQFF. In nucleotides, the CDR3 is TGTGCCAGTTCTCCGACAGGGAGGTACAATGAGCAGTTCTTC. This sequence joins TRBV28 and TRBJ2-1, with a tentative D call TRBD1 (7 bases). Germline-derived CDR1 and CDR2 are MDHEN and SYDVKM. The CDR3 has 14 amino acids. The V end lost 9 bases, the J end lost 4 bases, and 16 bases lay between the germline ends. Full variable domain (remainder filled in from reference TRBV28 and TRBJ2-1): DVKVTQSSRYLVKRTGEKVFLECVQDMDHENMFWYRQDPGLGLRLIYFSYDVKMKEKGDIPEGYSVSREKKERFSLILESASTNQTSMYLCASSPTGRYNEQFFGPGTRLTVL.

This clone was seen more than once but under ten times. V is TRBV6-1 and J is TRBJ1-1; D is uncertain. Germline V gene sequence: CDR1 MNHNS, CDR2 SASEGT. The CDR3 contains 14 residues. Trimming cost V 8 bases and J 1 base, with 14 bases left between them. The CDR3 DNA reads as TGTGCCAGCGTTCAAGGAGGACCGAACACTGAAGCTTTCTTT. It codes for CASVQGGPNTEAFF.

This clone appeared a few times. The J gene is TRBJ2-3, the V gene TRBV28, with D perhaps TRBD2 (5 bases). Per germline, CDR1 MDHEN and CDR2 SYDVKM. V was pared by 5 bases and J by 3 bases, with 15 bases between. This CDR3 comprises 15 residues. CDR3 nucleotide sequence: TGTGCCAGCAGTGCCCGGGGATTGGGGACAGATACGCAGTATTTT. Translation: CASSARGLGTDTQYF.

This clone was counted between two and nine times. This chain links TRBV7-9 with TRBJ1-1; no clear D. CDR1 is SEHNR and CDR2 is FQNEAQ in the germline V gene (reference sequence). V was trimmed by 4 bases and J by 1 base, leaving 13 bases between them. The CDR3 consists of 15 residues. CDR3 sequence (DNA): TGTGCCAGCAGCTACCTCGAGGGTCGGAACACTGAAGCTTTCTTT. It translates to CASSYLEGRNTEAFF.

The CDR3 coding sequence is TGTGCCTGGAGTGCCCCCCGGGACACCTACTCCTACGAGCAGTACTTC. Translating it yields CAWSAPRDTYSYEQYF. V and J are TRBV30 and TRBJ2-7; perhaps TRBD1 as D (6 bases). Deletions cut 1 base from V and 0 bases from J, with 16 bases between. The CDR3 is 16 amino acids. Germline V gene lookup returns CDR1 GTSNPN and CDR2 SVGIG (reference sequence).

The CDR3 protein is CASSYVLAGVPYEQYF. The CDR3 DNA is TGTGCCAGCAGTTACGTACTAGCGGGAGTTCCGTACGAGCAGTACTTC. The chain has TRBV6-5 and TRBJ2-7; 11 bases fit TRBD2. V lost 2 bases to trimming and J lost 4 bases; unmatched junction nucleotides: 7. CDR3 length: 16 residues. CDR1 and CDR2 (germline): MNHEY, SVGAGI.

The V and J genes are TRBV7-9 and TRBJ1-3, with D unresolved. Looked up from germline, CDR1 is SEHNR and CDR2 is FQNEAQ (reference sequence). This CDR3 region has 16 residues. The V gene lost 6 bases and the J gene lost 2 bases, with 17 bases spanning the gap. The CDR3 region is CASRTNPRETGNTIYF. The CDR3 bases are TGTGCCAGCAGAACAAACCCGCGGGAGACTGGAAACACCATATATTTT.

V and J are TRBV7-2 and TRBJ2-3; perhaps TRBD1 as D (6 bases). Trimming pared 5 bases from V and 7 bases from J, leaving 13 bases between. Germline V gives CDR1 SGHTA, CDR2 FQGNSA. The CDR3 has 13 amino acids. As DNA, the CDR3 is TGTGCCAGCAGCGAAGGACAGCCTAATACGCAGTATTTT. Translation: CASSEGQPNTQYF.

This clone has a single count. The chain recombines TRBV19 with TRBJ1-1; D perhaps matches TRBD1 (6 bases). This CDR3 contains 15 residues. The V and J ends lost 8 bases and 5 bases respectively, with 21 bases between them. Germline CDR1 and CDR2: LNHDA and SQIVND (reference sequence). The CDR3 DNA reads TGTGCCAGTTTCCGAATAGGGGGGGTTAGGACTGAAGCTTTCTTT. Its protein is CASFRIGGVRTEAFF.

On this clone: The germline gene is not matched at one end of the junction; a read error may be the cause. The V call is TRBV30, the J call TRBJ2-3; D is undetermined. CDR1 is GTSNPN, CDR2 SVGIG, per germline (reference sequence). The CDR3 runs to 13 residues. The CDR3: CARSVGAPGTQYF. CDR3 sequence (DNA): TGTGCCCGGAGTGTAGGTGCCCCGGGTACGCAGTATTTT.

This chain links TRBV4-2 with TRBJ1-2; 7 bases align to TRBD1. CDR1 and CDR2 from the germline V gene are LGHNA and YNFKEQ. CDR3 length equals 17 residues. Unmatched junction bases numbered 12, after V lost 0 bases and J lost 5 bases. This chain's CDR3 is CASSQEDPGTEIYGYTF. DNA of the CDR3: TGTGCCAGCAGCCAAGAGGACCCCGGGACAGAGATATATGGCTACACCTTC.

V is TRBV7-2 and J is TRBJ2-3; 11 positions match TRBD2. The trim removed 1 base at V and 6 bases at J, leaving 6 bases unmatched. The CDR3 runs to 16 residues. Germline CDR1 and CDR2: SGHTA and FQGNSA. The chain's CDR3 is CASSLGPSGGRDTQYF. The CDR3, as DNA: TGTGCCAGCAGCTTAGGCCCTAGCGGGGGGAGGGATACGCAGTATTTT.

This chain joins TRBV28 and TRBJ2-5, with 8 bases fitting TRBD2. The length of the CDR3 is 16 residues. The V and J ends lost 5 bases and 3 bases, in that order; junction bases with no gene match: 11. Germline V gene data show CDR1 as MDHEN and CDR2 as SYDVKM. The CDR3 is CASSPHRTSWEETQYF. The CDR3 DNA follows: TGTGCCAGCAGTCCTCATAGGACTAGCTGGGAAGAGACCCAGTACTTC.

This rearrangement joins TRBV30 to TRBJ1-1; 7 bases match TRBD1. With V trimmed by 1 base and J by 5 bases, 4 bases remained unmatched. Germline assignment: CDR1 GTSNPN and CDR2 SVGIG (reference sequence). The CDR3 is 13 amino acids. The CDR3 nucleotides are TGTGCCTGGAGTGGACAGGGTTGGACTGAAGCTTTCTTT. As protein: CAWSGQGWTEAFF.

This clone was detected only a few times. The V gene is TRBV9, the J gene TRBJ2-2, with D possibly being TRBD1 (6 bases). Germline V gene sequence: CDR1 SGDLS, CDR2 YYNGEE. The CDR3 consists of 14 residues. V lost 0 bases to trimming and J lost 7 bases, with 10 bases between them. The CDR3 reads CASSVVGANGELFF. The CDR3 DNA sequence: TGTGCCAGCAGCGTAGTGGGGGCTAACGGGGAGCTGTTTTTT.

V usage is TRBV25-1 and J usage is TRBJ2-3; 9 nucleotides align to TRBD2. Germline values: CDR1 MGHDK, CDR2 SYGVNS. The CDR3 spans 17 residues. Trimming removed 7 bases from V and 2 bases from J; junction bases left unmatched: 13. The DNA of the CDR3 is TGTGCCAGCACCGCGGGGGGTAGCGGGAGAGCCACAGATACGCAGTATTTT. Its translation is CASTAGGSGRATDTQYF.

The chain couples TRBV11-2 to TRBJ2-1; D not resolved. CDR3 length: 12 amino acids. Germline V lookup: CDR1 SGHAT, CDR2 FQNNGV. Trimming removed 5 bases at V and 7 bases at J, with 9 bases between. Written as DNA, the CDR3 is TGTGCCAGCAGCACCTTAGTGAATGAGCAGTTCTTC. It translates to CASSTLVNEQFF.

V usage is TRBV2 and J usage is TRBJ1-1, with D possibly being TRBD1 (5 bases). Germline-derived CDR1 and CDR2 are SNHLY and FYNNEI. The CDR3 is 13 residues long. V was cut by 7 bases and J by 1 base, with 10 bases left in between. CDR3 residues: CASTRQWNTEAFF. DNA of the CDR3: TGTGCCAGCACTAGACAGTGGAACACTGAAGCTTTCTTT.